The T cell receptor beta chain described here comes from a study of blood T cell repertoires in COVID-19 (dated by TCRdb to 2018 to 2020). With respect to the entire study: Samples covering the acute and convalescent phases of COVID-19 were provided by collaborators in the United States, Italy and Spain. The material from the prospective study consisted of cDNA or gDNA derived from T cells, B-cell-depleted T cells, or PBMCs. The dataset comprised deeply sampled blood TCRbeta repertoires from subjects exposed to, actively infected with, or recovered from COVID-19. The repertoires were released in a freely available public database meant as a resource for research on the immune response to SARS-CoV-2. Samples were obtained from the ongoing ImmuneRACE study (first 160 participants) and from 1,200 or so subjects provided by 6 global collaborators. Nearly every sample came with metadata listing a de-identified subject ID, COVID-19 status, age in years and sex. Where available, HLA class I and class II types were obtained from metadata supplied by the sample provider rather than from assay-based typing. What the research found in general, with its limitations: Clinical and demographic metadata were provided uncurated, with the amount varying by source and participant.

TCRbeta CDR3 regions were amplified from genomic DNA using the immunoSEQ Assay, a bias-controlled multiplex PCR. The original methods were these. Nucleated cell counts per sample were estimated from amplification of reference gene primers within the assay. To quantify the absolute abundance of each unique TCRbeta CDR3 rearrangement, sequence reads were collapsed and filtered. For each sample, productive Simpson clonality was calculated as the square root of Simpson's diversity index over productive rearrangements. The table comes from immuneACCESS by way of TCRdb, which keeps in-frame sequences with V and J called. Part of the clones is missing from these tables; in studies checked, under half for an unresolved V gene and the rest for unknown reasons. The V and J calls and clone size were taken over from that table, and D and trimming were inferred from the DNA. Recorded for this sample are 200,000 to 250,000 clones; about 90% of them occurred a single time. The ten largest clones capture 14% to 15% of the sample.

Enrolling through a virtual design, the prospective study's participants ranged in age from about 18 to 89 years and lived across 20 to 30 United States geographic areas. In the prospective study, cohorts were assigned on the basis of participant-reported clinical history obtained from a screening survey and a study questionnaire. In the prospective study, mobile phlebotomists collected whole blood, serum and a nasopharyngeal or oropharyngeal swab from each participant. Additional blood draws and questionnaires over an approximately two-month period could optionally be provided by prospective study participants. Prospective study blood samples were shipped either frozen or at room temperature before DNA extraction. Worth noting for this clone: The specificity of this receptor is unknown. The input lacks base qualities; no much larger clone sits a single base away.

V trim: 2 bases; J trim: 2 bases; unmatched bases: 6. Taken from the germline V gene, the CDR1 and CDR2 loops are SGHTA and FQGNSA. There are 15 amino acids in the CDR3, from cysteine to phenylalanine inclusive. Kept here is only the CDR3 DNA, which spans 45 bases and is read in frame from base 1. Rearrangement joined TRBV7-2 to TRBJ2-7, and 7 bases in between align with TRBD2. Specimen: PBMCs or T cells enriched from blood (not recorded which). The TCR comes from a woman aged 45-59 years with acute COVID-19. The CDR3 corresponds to CASSLRWRGTYEQYF. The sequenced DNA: TGTGCCAGCAGCTTAAGGTGGCGGGGGACCTACGAGCAGTACTTC.